These 29 T cell receptor beta chains share one sample of origin, sequenced in a study of T cells expressing NK-cell markers. One entry per CDR3 protein, without DNA, is what TCRdb gives after re-calling the 5' RACE reads. The ten most abundant clones cover over 20% of a sample with over 150,000 distinct CDR3 sequences. The sequencing sample was made of blood T cells: a sorted CD56 or NKG2C T cell subset, CD4+ or CD8+ T cells, or bulk PBMC T cells (not recorded which). Every receptor here comes from a man aged 18 to 69 in good health.

The chain carries TRBV29-1 and TRBJ2-1; checking the TCRdb D call of TRBD2 is not possible without DNA. The CDR3 is 15 amino acids. Germline V gene data show CDR1 as SQVTM and CDR2 as ANQGSEA. CDR3: CSVTRAGGIYNEQFF.

CDR3 region: CSAQTSVGKHEQFF. V gene TRBV20-1 combines with J gene TRBJ2-1; TCRdb selects TRBD2, and the lack of DNA leaves this call unchecked. CDR1 and CDR2 (germline): DFQATT, SNEGSKA (reference sequence). This CDR3 is built from 14 residues.

The chain combines TRBV29-1 with TRBJ2-7; TCRdb calls TRBD1, which cannot be checked without DNA. The CDR3 has 13 residues. Germline assignment: CDR1 SQVTM and CDR2 ANQGSEA. CDR3 sequence reads: CSVGGRGSREQYF.

The chain has TRBV19 and TRBJ2-7; no DNA is available, so the TRBD1 call from TCRdb remains unchecked. Germline CDR1 and CDR2: LNHDA and SQIVND (reference sequence). The CDR3 loop spans 15 amino acids. CDR3 in amino acids: CASSISRGYSYEQYF.

V and J are TRBV4-1 and TRBJ1-1. This CDR3 has 14 residues. Germline V gene data show CDR1 as MGHRA and CDR2 as YSYEKL. CDR3 residues: CASSQGVDFTEAFF.

This chain links TRBV29-1 with TRBJ2-6; TCRdb returns TRBD1, unconfirmable since there is no DNA. The CDR3 consists of 18 residues. CDR1 and CDR2 from the germline V gene are SQVTM and ANQGSEA. The CDR3 is CSVEVAGTGGSGANVLTF.

The rearrangement links TRBV13 to TRBJ2-1; the D call of TRBD1 rests on TCRdb alone, since no DNA is present to check it. The CDR3 is 14 amino acids. Germline V gives CDR1 PRHDT, CDR2 FYEKMQ (reference sequence). The chain's CDR3 is CASNKGRGANEQFF. The entire variable domain, with the rest obtained from reference TRBV13 and TRBJ2-1, is as follows: AAGVIQSPRHLIKEKRETATLKCYPIPRHDTVYWYQQGPGQDPQFLISFYEKMQSDKGSIPDRFSAQQFSDYHSELNMSSLELGDSALYFCASNKGRGANEQFFGPGTRLTVL.

CDR3 residues: CASSLHVGRGEQYF. The rearrangement joins TRBV28 to TRBJ2-7; the D gene TCRdb calls, TRBD1, cannot be checked with no DNA. The germline V gene has CDR1 MDHEN and CDR2 SYDVKM. CDR3 length: 14 residues.

This chain joins TRBV12-3 or TRBV12-4 and TRBJ1-1. The CDR3 extends over 14 amino acids. The CDR3 protein is CASSLMRMNTEAFF.

The V gene is TRBV4-1, the J gene TRBJ2-1; with no DNA, the TCRdb D assignment of TRBD1 cannot be verified. This CDR3 comprises 15 residues. Germline V gene data show CDR1 as MGHRA and CDR2 as YSYEKL. The chain's CDR3 is CASSQVAWGGSEQFF.

The chain carries TRBV9 and TRBJ2-3. Germline CDR1 is SGDLS and CDR2 is YYNGEE. CDR3 length: 15 residues. CDR3 sequence: CASSVGLRSTDTQYF.

The V gene is TRBV20-1, the J gene TRBJ2-7; without DNA, the TCRdb call of TRBD1 cannot be checked. The CDR3 runs to 17 residues. Germline V lookup: CDR1 DFQATT, CDR2 SNEGSKA (reference sequence). The CDR3 loop is CSARQADRSWLPYEQYF.

The rearrangement links TRBV3-1 to TRBJ2-7; TCRdb lists TRBD1, though no DNA is available to test this call. This CDR3 is 15 amino acids long. Germline-derived CDR1 and CDR2 are LGHDT and YNNKEL (reference sequence). The CDR3 sequence: CASRSGTGVPYEQYF.

This chain uses TRBV3-1 with TRBJ2-7. The CDR3 runs 15 residues. Germline V gene lookup returns CDR1 LGHDT and CDR2 YNNKEL (reference sequence). The CDR3: CASSQAHDPTYEQYF.

The rearrangement joins TRBV28 to TRBJ2-1; the TCRdb D gene call, TRBD1, has no DNA to confirm it. CDR3 length: 13 residues. CDR1 is MDHEN and CDR2 is SYDVKM in the germline V gene. CDR3 sequence reads: CASSPDLGAEQFF.

The rearrangement joins TRBV13 to TRBJ2-7; absent DNA, TCRdb's TRBD1 call cannot be checked. The germline V gene encodes CDR1 PRHDT and CDR2 FYEKMQ (reference sequence). This CDR3 region has 16 residues. This CDR3 is CASSLSGTNALYEQYF.

The chain recombines TRBV7-9 with TRBJ1-2; the D call from TCRdb, TRBD1, cannot be confirmed without DNA. CDR1 and CDR2 from the germline V gene are SEHNR and FQNEAQ (reference sequence). The CDR3 extends over 16 amino acids. CDR3 sequence reads: CASSPSGQGGIYGYTF. The full variable domain, rest sourced from reference TRBV7-9 and TRBJ1-2, is DTGVSQNPRHKITKRGQNVTFRCDPISEHNRLYWYRQTLGQGPEFLTYFQNEAQLEKSRLLSDRFSAERPKGSFSTLEIQRTEQGDSAMYLCASSPSGQGGIYGYTFGSGTRLTVV.

V gene TRBV7-8 combines with J gene TRBJ2-7. Germline V gene data show CDR1 as SGHVS and CDR2 as FQNEAQ. CDR3 length: 13 amino acids. CDR3 protein: CASSLALPYEQYF.

V and J are TRBV6-1 and TRBJ2-1; the TCRdb D gene call, TRBD1, has no DNA to confirm it. This CDR3 region has 14 residues. Germline CDR1 reads MNHNS; CDR2 reads SASEGT. The CDR3 protein is CASSIRTGYNEQFF.

This sequence joins TRBV5-4 and TRBJ2-3; TCRdb's D gene call, TRBD1, goes unchecked for lack of DNA. This CDR3 has 16 residues. Germline V CDR1 and CDR2: SGHNT, YYREEE (reference sequence). This CDR3 reads CASSSLGQGAQDTQYF.

This chain uses TRBV6-1 with TRBJ2-7; the TRBD1 assignment by TCRdb is unverifiable without DNA. CDR3 length: 15 amino acids. Per germline, CDR1 MNHNS and CDR2 SASEGT. Here the CDR3 reads CASRGLGSPWYEQYF.

The chain carries TRBV9 and TRBJ2-3; as DNA is missing, the TRBD1 call by TCRdb cannot be tested. Germline V lookup: CDR1 SGDLS, CDR2 YYNGEE. The CDR3 extends over 17 amino acids. CDR3 in amino acids: CASSPRTGLNPTDTQYF.

The gene calls are TRBV7-9 and TRBJ2-2. Germline-derived CDR1 and CDR2 are SEHNR and FQNEAQ (reference sequence). This CDR3 has 15 residues. CDR3 region: CASTKSDRLTGELFF.

The J gene is TRBJ2-2, the V gene TRBV2; TCRdb gives TRBD1 as the D gene, but with no DNA this cannot be confirmed. There are 13 residues in the CDR3. Germline values: CDR1 SNHLY, CDR2 FYNNEI. The CDR3 protein is CASSDVLPGELFF.

CDR3: CSASPYQAGTDTQYF. The chain is built from TRBV20-1 and TRBJ2-3; TCRdb gives TRBD2 as the D gene, but with no DNA this cannot be confirmed. Per germline, CDR1 DFQATT and CDR2 SNEGSKA (reference sequence). CDR3 size: 15 residues.

The rearrangement uses TRBV27 and TRBJ1-6. Looked up from germline, CDR1 is MNHEY and CDR2 is SMNVEV (reference sequence). There are 15 residues in the CDR3. CDR3 residues: CASSPQSSYNSPLHF.

The rearrangement joins TRBV5-1 to TRBJ2-3; TCRdb proposes TRBD1, but this gene call is untestable without DNA. Germline V gene data show CDR1 as SGHRS and CDR2 as YFSETQ. CDR3 length: 17 residues. The CDR3 here is CASSLYVGTGDTDTQYF.

V is TRBV12-3 or TRBV12-4 and J is TRBJ2-2; the TRBD1 assignment by TCRdb is unverifiable without DNA. This CDR3 has 19 residues. The CDR3 sequence is CASSLRDRGHLVSAGELFF.

The chain joins TRBV20-1 to TRBJ2-2. The CDR3 runs to 15 residues. The V gene's germline CDR1 is DFQATT and CDR2 SNEGSKA (reference sequence). CDR3 sequence: CSASWHGHNTGELFF.